Each of the 11 T cell receptor beta chains below was sequenced from the same sample in a study of T cell responses to AZD1222 COVID-19 vaccine. Using immunoSEQ multiplex PCR, the repertoire was profiled, and TCRdb retains in-frame clones only, with some absent. The sample has about 150,000 clones, 88% seen once; the top ten hold 5.5% to 7%. The material sequenced was peripheral blood, taken after recovery from COVID-19. These receptors were collected from an adult who had recovered from COVID-19.

This chain uses TRBV19 with TRBJ2-5; D call uncertain. CDR3 length: 11 residues. Germline V gives CDR1 LNHDA, CDR2 SQIVND (reference sequence). Trimming stripped 5 bases from V and 5 bases from J, with 6 bases between. The DNA for the CDR3 is TGTGCCAGTAGTCGATGGGAGACCCAGTACTTC. It encodes CASSRWETQYF.

This chain links TRBV6-5 with TRBJ1-1; 8 bases match TRBD1. V shed 7 bases, J shed 2 bases, and the junction held 9 bases outside the gene matches. This CDR3 is 15 amino acids long. From germline, CDR1 is MNHEY and CDR2 SVGAGI. The CDR3 DNA follows: TGTGCCAGCACCCTAGGGACAGGCTTAAACACTGAAGCTTTCTTT. Translated, it gives CASTLGTGLNTEAFF.

This clone was seen a handful of times. This chain links TRBV9 with TRBJ1-2; possibly TRBD1 for D (5 bases). Per the germline V gene, CDR1 is SGDLS and CDR2 is YYNGEE. This CDR3 contains 14 residues. V lost 7 bases, J lost 4 bases, and 17 bases lay in between. The CDR3 protein is CASGGAGNPYGYTF. As DNA, the CDR3 is TGTGCCAGCGGTGGGGCTGGGAACCCCTATGGCTACACCTTC.

V gene TRBV6-5 combines with J gene TRBJ1-2; D may be TRBD1 (6 bases). Deletions cut 8 bases from V and 3 bases from J, with 16 bases between. Germline assignment: CDR1 MNHEY and CDR2 SVGAGI. This CDR3 has 14 amino acids. The CDR3 region is CASDRQARDYGYTF. The CDR3 DNA sequence: TGTGCCAGCGATCGACAGGCCAGGGACTATGGCTACACCTTC.

On this clone itself: An end of the junction differs from the germline gene, which may be a read error. The chain is built from TRBV29-1 and TRBJ1-1, with D perhaps TRBD1 (5 bases). This CDR3 has 13 residues. Germline V gives CDR1 SQVTM, CDR2 ANQGSEA. The DNA for the CDR3 is TGCAGCGCTGAACCGGGACCCAGGCGGGATGCTTTCTTT. As protein: CSAEPGPRRDAFF.

The rearrangement joins TRBV6-5 to TRBJ2-7; 7 bases align to TRBD1. The CDR3 consists of 13 residues. Germline V gene sequence: CDR1 MNHEY, CDR2 SVGAGI. V shed 6 bases and J 1 base; nucleotides not matched to a gene: 3. The CDR3, as DNA: TGTGCCAGCAGGCCGACAGGGTCCTACGAGCAGTACTTC. Amino acid sequence: CASRPTGSYEQYF.

The chain is built from TRBV5-4 and TRBJ2-1; 7 bases align to TRBD2. After removal of 7 bases from V and 8 bases from J, the junction contained 12 bases not matched to a gene. The germline CDR1 and CDR2 sequences are SGHNT and YYREEE (reference sequence). The CDR3 has 14 residues. CDR3 amino acids: CASSDGGSKDEQFF. CDR3 nucleotide sequence: TGTGCCAGCTCGGACGGCGGGAGTAAAGATGAGCAGTTCTTC. The variable domain in full, completed from reference TRBV5-4 and TRBJ2-1, reads ETGVTQSPTHLIKTRGQQVTLRCSSQSGHNTVSWYQQALGQGPQFIFQYYREEENGRGNFPPRFSGLQFPNYSSELNVNALELDDSALYLCASSDGGSKDEQFFGPGTRLTVL.

This clone was seen a single time. The chain recombines TRBV19 with TRBJ2-7; D uncertain. Per germline, CDR1 LNHDA and CDR2 SQIVND (reference sequence). The ends were cut back, 0 bases at V and 2 bases at J, with 5 bases in the middle. This CDR3 spans 13 amino acids. CDR3 sequence (DNA): TGTGCCAGTAGTATAGATCTCACCTACGAGCAGTACTTC. Protein product: CASSIDLTYEQYF.

The chain uses TRBV6-2 or TRBV6-3 and TRBJ2-7, with D possibly matching TRBD2 (6 bases). CDR3 length: 14 amino acids. Trimming stripped 4 bases from V and 0 bases from J, with 10 bases between. Germline assignment: CDR1 MNHEY and CDR2 SVGEGT. The CDR3 nucleotides are TGTGCCAGCAGTTTGAGCGGGTTCTCCTACGAGCAGTACTTC. Translated: CASSLSGFSYEQYF.

This sequence joins TRBV12-5 and TRBJ1-1; D ambiguous. Per germline, CDR1 LGHNT and CDR2 FRNRAP. CDR3 size: 13 residues. Trimming stripped 1 base from V and 3 bases from J, with 6 bases between. In nucleotides, the CDR3 is TGTGCTAGTGGTTTGGACAGCTACACTGAAGCTTTCTTT. It translates to CASGLDSYTEAFF.

The J gene is TRBJ2-7, the V gene TRBV7-9, with 11 bases matching TRBD2. This CDR3 contains 14 residues. After removal of 4 bases from V and 4 bases from J, the junction contained 3 bases not matched to a gene. CDR1 and CDR2 from the germline V gene are SEHNR and FQNEAQ (reference sequence). CDR3 DNA: TGTGCCAGCAGCTCGGGACTAGCGGTATACGAGCAGTACTTC. Translating it yields CASSSGLAVYEQYF.